The source of this T cell receptor (beta chain) is a study of radiotherapy plus CTLA-4 blockade in lung cancer. The wider study: Among enrolled patients, over 15% responded and 31% achieved disease control.

Notes on the study in general: Early clonal dynamics of blood T cells, together with interferon-beta, were reported as the best response predictor. Once radiotherapy plus ipilimumab had been given, TCR clones derived from tumor expanded in blood.

TCRdb keeps only in-frame clones here, not all; method: immunoSEQ multiplex PCR. Counted here are 13,000 or so clones, under 90% occurring once; the ten biggest clones make up about 29%. Of note for this clone: What it recognizes is unknown. Other DNA variants within this sample encode the same CDR3.

The CDR3 has 13 amino acids. Germline CDR1 is LNHDA and CDR2 is SQIVND (reference sequence). V lost 6 bases to trimming and J lost 8 bases, with 16 bases between them. It was focal radiation plus CTLA-4 blockade with ipilimumab that patients with chemo-refractory metastatic non-small-cell lung cancer received. This TCR was recovered from a human donor with non-small cell lung cancer that progressed on radiotherapy plus ipilimumab. The rearrangement joins TRBV19 to TRBJ1-2; D not resolved. Material: peripheral blood, obtained from a patient treated with radiotherapy plus ipilimumab. The DNA for the CDR3 is TGTGCCAGTAGACCAACAGCGTCGGGCGGCTACACCTTC. Translated: CASRPTASGGYTF.